The 29 T cell receptor beta chains given below trace back to one sample, sequenced in a study of type 1 regulatory T cells. Via MiXCR, TCRdb re-called the reads, giving one row per CDR3 protein. The data show tens of thousands of distinct CDR3 sequences, 12% seen once. These receptors have no identified antigens. Sequencing was done on a sample of cultured non-Tr1 T cells, either the whole culture or a sorted T cell fraction (not recorded which). The receptor source for this set is a human donor in good health.

As regards this clonotype: Germline and junction disagree at one end, which may indicate a read error. This chain connects TRBV5-5 to TRBJ1-1; D might be TRBD1 (5 bases). The CDR3 runs 15 residues. Germline-derived CDR1 and CDR2 are SGHKS and YYEKEE (reference sequence). The CDR3 DNA reads as TGTGTCAGCAGCCCCTTAGGGGACTTCTACACTGAAGCTTTCTTT. Amino acid sequence: CVSSPLGDFYTEAFF.

In its sample, this clonotype was seen a few times. The V and J genes are TRBV18 and TRBJ1-2, with a possible D match to TRBD1 (6 bases). Trimming pared 6 bases from V and 4 bases from J, leaving 15 bases between. The CDR3 consists of 14 residues. Germline lookup yields CDR1 KGHSH and CDR2 LQKENI. CDR3 sequence: CASSPQDRLYGYTF. CDR3 coding DNA: TGTGCCAGCTCGCCGCAAGACAGGCTCTATGGCTACACCTTC.

This clonotype was counted many times. The chain couples TRBV7-9 to TRBJ2-1; D remains unclear. The V gene's germline CDR1 is SEHNR and CDR2 FQNEAQ (reference sequence). This CDR3 is built from 14 residues. V shed 2 bases and J shed 2 bases, with 7 bases lying between them. In DNA form, the CDR3 reads TGTGCCAGCAGCTTAAGGAGCCCCTACAATGAGCAGTTCTTC. This encodes CASSLRSPYNEQFF.

This chain uses TRBV7-9 with TRBJ2-5; TRBD2 is a possible D gene (6 bases). The ends were cut back, 4 bases at V and 5 bases at J, with 17 bases in the middle. The CDR3 has 15 amino acids. Germline lookup yields CDR1 SEHNR and CDR2 FQNEAQ (reference sequence). The CDR3 nucleotides are TGTGCCAGCAGCTCGCATACGGGGGTTGCGGAGACCCAGTACTTC. This translates into CASSSHTGVAETQYF.

This clonotype showed up just a few times. The rearrangement joins TRBV18 to TRBJ2-7, with D unclear. Germline CDR1 is KGHSH and CDR2 is LQKENI. Trimming removed 6 bases from V and 2 bases from J, with 14 bases in between. This CDR3 region has 14 residues. The CDR3 sequence is CASSAVRNTYEQYF. Written as DNA, the CDR3 is TGTGCCAGCTCGGCGGTCAGAAACACCTACGAGCAGTACTTC.

DNA of the CDR3: TGTGCCACCAGTGCACGGTTGGCGAAGACCCAGTACTTC. Translating gives CATSARLAKTQYF. The chain joins TRBV24-1 to TRBJ2-5; D is unclear. Germline V gene lookup returns CDR1 KGHDR and CDR2 SFDVKD. The CDR3 has 13 amino acids. V lost 5 bases to trimming and J lost 6 bases, with 12 bases between them.

The V gene is TRBV5-6, the J gene TRBJ1-2; no clear D. CDR3 length: 14 residues. Germline assignment: CDR1 SGHDT and CDR2 YYEEEE. V shed 0 bases and J shed 6 bases, with 12 bases lying between them. The CDR3, as DNA: TGTGCCAGCAGCTTGGGACGGGGTGACAATGGCTACACCTTC. Its protein is CASSLGRGDNGYTF. Variable domain in full (rest from reference TRBV5-6 and TRBJ1-2): DAGVTQSPTHLIKTRGQQVTLRCSPKSGHDTVSWYQQALGQGPQFIFQYYEEEERQRGNFPDRFSGHQFPNYSSELNVNALLLGDSALYLCASSLGRGDNGYTFGSGTRLTVV.

In its sample, this clonotype was seen many times. The chain is built from TRBV3-1 and TRBJ1-1; D perhaps matches TRBD1 (5 bases). V lost 9 bases to trimming and J lost 0 bases, with 20 bases between them. This CDR3 has 16 amino acids. Germline CDR1 and CDR2: LGHDT and YNNKEL (reference sequence). CDR3 in amino acids: CASTRTGQNMNTEAFF. CDR3 sequence (DNA): TGTGCCAGTACCAGAACAGGTCAGAACATGAACACTGAAGCTTTCTTT. The variable domain in full, completed from reference TRBV3-1 and TRBJ1-1, reads DTAVSQTPKYLVTQMGNDKSIKCEQNLGHDTMYWYKQDSKKFLKIMFSYNNKELIINETVPNRFSPKSPDKAHLNLHINSLELGDSAVYFCASTRTGQNMNTEAFFGQGTRLTVV.

This clonotype was seen a handful of times. This sequence joins TRBV20-1 and TRBJ2-5, with 12 nucleotides matching TRBD2. There are 15 residues in the CDR3. CDR1 and CDR2 from the germline V gene are DFQATT and SNEGSKA (reference sequence). Trimming removed 3 bases from V and 7 bases from J; junction bases left unmatched: 9. CDR3 DNA: TGCAGTGCTAGCGATTCGTCTAGCGGGAGGGTGACCCAGTACTTC. It translates to CSASDSSSGRVTQYF.

This clonotype is termed medium-sized. V gene TRBV29-1 combines with J gene TRBJ2-2; unclear D gene. The CDR3 sequence is 13 residues long. V lost 6 bases and J lost 5, with 13 bases in between. Per germline, CDR1 SQVTM and CDR2 ANQGSEA. The chain's CDR3 is CSVSSRRTGELFF. The CDR3 nucleotides read TGCAGCGTGAGTAGCAGACGAACCGGGGAGCTGTTTTTT.

Many counts were recorded for this clonotype. The rearrangement links TRBV29-1 to TRBJ2-7, with D hard to call. In germline, CDR1 is SQVTM, CDR2 ANQGSEA. The CDR3 spans 14 residues. V shed 6 bases and J shed 2 bases, with 17 bases lying between them. The CDR3 bases are TGCAGCGTCTCCTCCCGGGTGGGAACCTACGAGCAGTACTTC. This sequence encodes CSVSSRVGTYEQYF.

This clonotype was counted ten times or more. The chain has TRBV5-1 and TRBJ2-6; possibly TRBD1 or TRBD2 for D (5 bases each). The germline V gene encodes CDR1 SGHRS and CDR2 YFSETQ. V lost 0 bases and J 0 bases, leaving 7 bases between the germline ends. CDR3 length: 16 amino acids. CDR3 region: CASSLVGTSGANVLTF. CDR3 nucleotide sequence: TGCGCCAGCAGCTTGGTAGGGACCTCTGGGGCCAACGTCCTGACTTTC.

This clonotype was detected a few times. V and J are TRBV11-3 and TRBJ2-3; 9 bases line up with TRBD2. Germline V gene data show CDR1 as SGHNT and CDR2 as YENEEA. The CDR3 contains 14 residues. V shed 3 bases and J 4 bases; nucleotides not matched to a gene: 2. CDR3 bases: TGTGCCAGCAGCTTTAGCGGGAGACCAGATACGCAGTATTTT. It specifies CASSFSGRPDTQYF.

This clonotype was observed a few times. The rearrangement links TRBV20-1 to TRBJ2-7, with 10 nucleotides matching TRBD1. This CDR3 has 13 residues. CDR1 DFQATT and CDR2 SNEGSKA come from the germline V gene (reference sequence). The CDR3 loop reads CSLPGQGTYEQYF. DNA for the CDR3: TGCAGCTTACCGGGACAGGGGACCTACGAGCAGTACTTC.

About this clonotype: One base away lies a much larger clone, so this may be a sequencing read error. The rearrangement links TRBV28 to TRBJ1-5; D unresolved. The germline CDR1 and CDR2 sequences are MDHEN and SYDVKM. CDR3 length: 12 residues. The CDR3 protein is CASSGSSQPQHF. The CDR3 region has the DNA TGTGCCAGCAGTGGGAGCAGTCAGCCCCAGCATTTT.

The chain links TRBV5-1 to TRBJ1-1, with D possibly TRBD1 on 6 matching bases. The CDR3 loop spans 14 amino acids. Germline CDR1 reads SGHRS; CDR2 reads YFSETQ. Trimming removed 7 bases from V and 4 bases from J, with 17 bases in between. The CDR3 sequence: CASGTTGSSTEAFF. CDR3 in DNA: TGCGCCAGCGGGACCACAGGGTCGAGCACTGAAGCTTTCTTT.

The chain couples TRBV29-1 to TRBJ2-2; D ambiguous. CDR3 length equals 11 residues. V gave up 4 bases and J gave up 5 bases, with 5 bases separating them. Germline V gene lookup returns CDR1 SQVTM and CDR2 ANQGSEA. CDR3 bases: TGCAGCGTTGTGGGAACCGGGGAGCTGTTTTTT. Translation: CSVVGTGELFF.

Worth noting for this clonotype: Given a much more abundant clone one base away, this may be a read error. Here the CDR3 omits its conserved ending phenylalanine or tryptophan, so a read error is the likely source. This chain uses TRBV20-1 with TRBJ2-3, with a possible D match to TRBD1 (7 bases). CDR1 is DFQATT, CDR2 SNEGSKA, per germline (reference sequence). V was trimmed by 6 bases and J by 4 bases, leaving 20 bases between them. There are 15 residues in the CDR3. Written as DNA, the CDR3 is TGCAGTGCCCCAGGGGGACTCCTAAGGGCAGATACGCAGTATTCT. Translation gives CSAPGGLLRADTQYS.

The V and J genes are TRBV10-3 and TRBJ1-4; D is unresolved. Trimming shortened V by 4 bases and J by 2 bases, and 8 bases separated the two germline ends. CDR1 and CDR2 from the germline V gene are ENHRY and SYGVKD. The CDR3 covers 14 residues. The CDR3 protein is CAISARSTNEKLFF. The CDR3 DNA sequence: TGTGCCATCAGTGCACGGTCCACTAATGAAAAACTGTTTTTT.

The chain joins TRBV11-3 to TRBJ1-1; D uncertain. Trimming shortened V by 4 bases and J by 2 bases, and 8 bases separated the two germline ends. Germline-derived CDR1 and CDR2 are SGHNT and YENEEA. CDR3 size: 13 residues. CDR3 loop: CASSSRRNTEAFF. CDR3 DNA: TGTGCCAGCAGCTCCCGGAGAAACACTGAAGCTTTCTTT.

The chain uses TRBV5-6 and TRBJ2-7; the match to TRBD1 covers 7 bases. Trimming removed 5 bases from V and 6 bases from J; junction bases left unmatched: 5. The CDR3 covers 12 residues. Looked up from germline, CDR1 is SGHDT and CDR2 is YYEEEE. This chain's CDR3 is CASSLTGREQYF. The CDR3 bases are TGTGCCAGCAGTCTGACAGGGCGCGAGCAGTACTTC.

As concerns this clonotype: A much larger clone lies one base from this, so it may be a read error. This chain links TRBV13 with TRBJ2-4; D possibly corresponds to TRBD1 (5 bases). The ends were cut back, 4 bases at V and 0 bases at J, with 16 bases in the middle. The CDR3 loop spans 17 amino acids. Germline V gives CDR1 PRHDT, CDR2 FYEKMQ (reference sequence). CDR3 protein: CASSSRGRRLAKNIQYF. The CDR3 coding sequence is TGTGCCAGCAGCTCAAGGGGCAGACGCCTAGCCAAAAACATTCAGTACTTC.

Only a few counts were recorded for this clonotype. The J gene is TRBJ2-7, the V gene TRBV5-1, with a weak D call TRBD1 (6 bases). The germline V gene encodes CDR1 SGHRS and CDR2 YFSETQ. The CDR3 covers 16 residues. V lost 4 bases and J 0 bases, leaving 17 bases between the germline ends. The CDR3 here is CASSPGLGASSYEQYF. Written as DNA, the CDR3 is TGCGCCAGCAGCCCGGGGTTGGGGGCAAGCTCCTACGAGCAGTACTTC.

This clonotype has a count of ten or more. The gene calls are TRBV29-1 and TRBJ2-3; 7 bases are shared with TRBD1. The V gene's germline CDR1 is SQVTM and CDR2 ANQGSEA. This CDR3 contains 14 residues. Losses at the gene ends were 5 bases for V and 3 bases for J; bases not matched to a gene: 8. Here the CDR3 reads CSVRRDRPTDTQYF. CDR3 nucleotide sequence: TGCAGCGTTAGACGGGACAGACCTACAGATACGCAGTATTTT.

This clonotype has at least ten counts. The chain combines TRBV5-1 with TRBJ2-7; D unclear. V dropped 1 base and J dropped 6 bases, with 17 bases sitting between them. Germline CDR1 SGHRS, CDR2 YFSETQ. The CDR3 has 15 amino acids. This chain's CDR3 is CASSLNAVGSFEQYF. Written as DNA, the CDR3 is TGCGCCAGCAGCTTGAACGCCGTGGGCAGTTTCGAGCAGTACTTC.

This clonotype was seen at least ten times. This rearrangement joins TRBV20-1 to TRBJ1-2; D is unresolved. Germline loops: CDR1 DFQATT, CDR2 SNEGSKA (reference sequence). Deletions cut 3 bases from V and 4 bases from J, with 6 bases between. This CDR3 has 11 amino acids. In nucleotides, the CDR3 is TGCAGTGCTAGCTTGACCTATGGCTACACCTTC. This gives the protein CSASLTYGYTF.

This clonotype was observed a handful of times. The chain combines TRBV20-1 with TRBJ2-3; 11 bases fit TRBD2. The V segment lost 0 bases and the J segment 3 bases; nucleotides outside the gene matches: 8. The CDR3 consists of 17 residues. Germline assignment: CDR1 DFQATT and CDR2 SNEGSKA (reference sequence). The CDR3 DNA reads as TGCAGTGCTAGAGAGGCGAAATCTAGCGGGAGGACAGATACGCAGTATTTT. Its protein is CSAREAKSSGRTDTQYF.

The CDR3 loop reads CASSESRAQHF. The CDR3 DNA is TGTGCCAGCAGTGAATCCAGGGCTCAGCATTTT. J is TRBJ1-5 and V is TRBV6-1; possible D gene TRBD1, 5 bases. With 2 bases removed from V and 13 bases from J, the gap between germline ends came to 9 bases. Looked up from germline, CDR1 is MNHNS and CDR2 is SASEGT. This CDR3 is built from 11 residues.

A few counts support this clonotype. The chain couples TRBV20-1 to TRBJ1-6; D perhaps matches TRBD1 (6 bases). Germline CDR1 DFQATT, CDR2 SNEGSKA (reference sequence). Trimming took off 6 bases at V and 8 bases at J, with 17 bases between the two ends. The CDR3 extends over 14 amino acids. DNA for the CDR3: TGCAGTGCAAAATCCGGGACAAAGTATTCACCCCTCCACTTT. This encodes CSAKSGTKYSPLHF.